Reported below is one T cell receptor beta chain. Its antigen is unidentified. This sample is drawn from a study of OX40 agonist ivuxolimab in advanced cancers. Across the whole study: All patients had ivuxolimab intravenously every 2 weeks at 0.01 to 10 mg/kg. Prior anti-PD-1, anti-PD-L1 or anti-CTLA-4 therapy was allowed; 40% had some.

General study findings and limits: Averaged across samples, CD8+ T cells carried more expanded clones than CD4+ did.

In germline, CDR1 is MNHEY, CDR2 SVGAGI. The germline V and J ends were trimmed by 11 bases and 1 base, with 14 bases remaining between them. The CDR3 is made up of 13 amino acids. Sequenced by immunoSEQ multiplex PCR; TCRdb stores in-frame clones only, minus some. Of about 68,000 clones listed, 85% to 90% are singletons. This receptor was identified in an adult with an advanced solid tumor such as melanoma, head and neck, liver or kidney cancer. The material was CD4+ or CD8+ T cells sorted from blood, obtained in a trial of the OX40 agonist ivuxolimab. The V gene is TRBV6-5, the J gene TRBJ1-1, with TRBD1 as a possible D gene (5 bases). The CDR3 spells CAVRVQGNTEAFF. The CDR3 DNA reads TGTGCCGTAAGGGTGCAGGGGAACACTGAAGCTTTCTTT.